This section outlines one TCR beta chain sequence together with its context. Its antigen is still unknown. From whole blood, total RNA was isolated without any sorting of T cells. CDR1 and CDR2 (germline): SGHRS, YFSETQ. The CDR3 spans 16 residues. The entry originates in a study of monozygotic twins with inflammatory bowel disease. Study-wide results and limits: Twin pairs that were concordant did not differ from discordant pairs in repertoire similarity, possibly from limited power.

Approximately 3.5 ug of total RNA went into each TCR library. For both chains, the TCRalpha and TCRbeta cDNA went through two nested PCRs of about 17 and 10 cycles. TCRdb reprocessed the 5' RACE reads; each CDR3 protein has one entry and no DNA is given. Recorded for this sample: approximately 400,000 distinct CDR3 sequences. The sample taken for sequencing was blood. The genes are TRBV5-1 and TRBJ1-1; absent DNA, TCRdb's TRBD1 call cannot be checked. The TCR was taken from a human donor with ulcerative colitis or Crohn's disease, or a healthy co-twin of an affected twin (not recorded which). CDR3 in amino acids: CASSSLDRGSNTEAFF.